This TCR beta chain stems from a study of identical twins. Germline V CDR1 and CDR2: DFQATT, SNEGSKA (reference sequence). The CDR3 is made up of 12 amino acids. The V end was cut by 3 bases, the J end by 4 bases, with 9 bases between. To note about this clonotype: Its antigen remains unknown.

Study-level findings and limits: An excess of low generation probability was shown by twin-shared out-of-frame alpha sequences.

A universal primer site arose from template switching, and cDNA bore unique molecular identifiers. Via MiXCR, TCRdb re-called the 5' RACE reads, giving one row per CDR3 protein. The sample includes more than 650,000 distinct CDR3 sequences, roughly 6.2% of them seen just once. V is TRBV20-1 and J is TRBJ1-2, with D perhaps TRBD1 (5 bases). Sequences were obtained from naive T cells sorted from blood. This TCR came from a man aged 18 to 29 in good health. CDR3: CSASVGGYGYTF. CDR3 bases: TGCAGTGCTAGTGTCGGGGGCTATGGCTACACCTTC.